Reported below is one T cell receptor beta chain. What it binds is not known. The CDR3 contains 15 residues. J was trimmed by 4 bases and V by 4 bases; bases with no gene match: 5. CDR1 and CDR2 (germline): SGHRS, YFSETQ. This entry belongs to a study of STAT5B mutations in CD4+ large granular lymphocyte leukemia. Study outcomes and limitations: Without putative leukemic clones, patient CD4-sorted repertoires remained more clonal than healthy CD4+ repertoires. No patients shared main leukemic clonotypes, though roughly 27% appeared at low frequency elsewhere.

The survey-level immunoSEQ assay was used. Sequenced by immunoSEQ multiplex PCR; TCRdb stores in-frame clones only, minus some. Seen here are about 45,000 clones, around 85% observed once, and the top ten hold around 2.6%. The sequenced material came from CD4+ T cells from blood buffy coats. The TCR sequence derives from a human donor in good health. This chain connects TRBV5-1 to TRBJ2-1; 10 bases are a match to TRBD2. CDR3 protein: CASSPGLARYNEQFF. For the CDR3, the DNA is TGCGCCAGCAGCCCGGGACTAGCGAGATACAATGAGCAGTTCTTC.